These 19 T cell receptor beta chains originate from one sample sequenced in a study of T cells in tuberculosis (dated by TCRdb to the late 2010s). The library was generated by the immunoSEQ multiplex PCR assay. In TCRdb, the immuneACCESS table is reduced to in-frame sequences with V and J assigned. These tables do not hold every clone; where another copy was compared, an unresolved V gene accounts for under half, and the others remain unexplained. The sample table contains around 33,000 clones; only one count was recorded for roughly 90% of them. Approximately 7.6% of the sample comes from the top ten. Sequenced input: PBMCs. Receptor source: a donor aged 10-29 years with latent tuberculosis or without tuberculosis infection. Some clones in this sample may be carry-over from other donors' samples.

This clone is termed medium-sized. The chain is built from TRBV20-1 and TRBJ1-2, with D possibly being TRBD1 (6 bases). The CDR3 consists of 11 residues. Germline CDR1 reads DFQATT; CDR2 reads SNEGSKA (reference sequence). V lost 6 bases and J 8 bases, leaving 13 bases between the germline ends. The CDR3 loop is CSALDGQGYTF. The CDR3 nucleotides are TGCAGTGCGCTCGATGGACAGGGCTACACCTTC.

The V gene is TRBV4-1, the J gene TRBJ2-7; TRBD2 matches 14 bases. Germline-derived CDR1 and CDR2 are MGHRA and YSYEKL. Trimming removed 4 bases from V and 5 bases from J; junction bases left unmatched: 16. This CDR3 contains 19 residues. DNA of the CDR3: TGCGCCAGCAGCCGAGGGGGACTAGCGGGAGTTCAGCCTTTCCACGAGCAGTACTTC. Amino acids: CASSRGGLAGVQPFHEQYF.

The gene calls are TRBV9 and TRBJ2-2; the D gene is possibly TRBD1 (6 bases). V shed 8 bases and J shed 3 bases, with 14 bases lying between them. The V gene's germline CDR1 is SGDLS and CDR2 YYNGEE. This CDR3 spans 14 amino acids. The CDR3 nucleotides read TGTGCCAGTTACACAGGGCTCGACACCGGGGAGCTGTTTTTT. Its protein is CASYTGLDTGELFF.

The CDR3 DNA reads TGTGCCAGTAGTATAGTGTTTACTAGCACAGATACGCAGTATTTT. Translation: CASSIVFTSTDTQYF. V is TRBV19 and J is TRBJ2-3; D uncertain. Germline V gives CDR1 LNHDA, CDR2 SQIVND (reference sequence). Trimming took 1 base from V and 0 from J, leaving 8 bases between them. The CDR3 totals 15 residues.

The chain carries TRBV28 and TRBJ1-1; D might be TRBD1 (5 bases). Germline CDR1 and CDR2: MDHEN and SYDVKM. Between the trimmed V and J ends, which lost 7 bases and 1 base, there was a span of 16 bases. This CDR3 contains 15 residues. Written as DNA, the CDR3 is TGTGCCAGCACTACACCCCACACAGGGAACACTGAAGCTTTCTTT. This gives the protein CASTTPHTGNTEAFF.

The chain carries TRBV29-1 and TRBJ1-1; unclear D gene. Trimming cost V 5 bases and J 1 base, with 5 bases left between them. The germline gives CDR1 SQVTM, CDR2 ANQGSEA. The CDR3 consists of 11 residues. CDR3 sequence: CSVLENTEAFF. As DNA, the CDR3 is TGCAGCGTTCTAGAGAACACTGAAGCTTTCTTT.

Written as DNA, the CDR3 is TGCGCCAGCAGCTTGGTTCTTGCGGATGAGCAGTTCTTC. Encoded protein: CASSLVLADEQFF. The gene calls are TRBV5-1 and TRBJ2-1, with unresolved D. The V gene's germline CDR1 is SGHRS and CDR2 YFSETQ. The CDR3 runs to 13 residues. The V gene lost 0 bases and the J gene lost 8 bases, with 9 bases spanning the gap.

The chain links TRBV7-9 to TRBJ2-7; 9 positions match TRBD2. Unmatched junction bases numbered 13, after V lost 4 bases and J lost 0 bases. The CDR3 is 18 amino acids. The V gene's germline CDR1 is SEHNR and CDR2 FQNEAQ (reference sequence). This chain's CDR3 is CASSSNIAGATSSYEQYF. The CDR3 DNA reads TGTGCCAGCAGCTCAAATATAGCGGGGGCTACGAGCTCCTACGAGCAGTACTTC.

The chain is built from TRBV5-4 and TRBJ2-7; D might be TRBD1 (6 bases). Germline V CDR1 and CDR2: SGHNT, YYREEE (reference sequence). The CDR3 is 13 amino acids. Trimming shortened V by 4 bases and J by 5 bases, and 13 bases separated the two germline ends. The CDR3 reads CASSIQGWDEQYF. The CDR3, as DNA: TGTGCCAGCAGCATTCAGGGGTGGGACGAGCAGTACTTC.

This CDR3 is CASGGTGRHEQYF. CDR3 sequence (DNA): TGTGCCAGCGGGGGGACAGGGAGGCACGAGCAGTACTTC. The chain recombines TRBV27 with TRBJ2-7, with 9 bases fitting TRBD1. The ends lost 8 bases at V and 5 bases at J; junction bases unmatched: 7. Germline V gives CDR1 MNHEY, CDR2 SMNVEV (reference sequence). CDR3 length: 13 residues.

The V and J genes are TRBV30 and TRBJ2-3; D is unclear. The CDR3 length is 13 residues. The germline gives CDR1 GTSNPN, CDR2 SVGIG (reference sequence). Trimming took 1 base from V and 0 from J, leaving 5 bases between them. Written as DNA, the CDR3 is TGTGCCTGGAGTGCCTCTAGCACAGATACGCAGTATTTT. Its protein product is CAWSASSTDTQYF.

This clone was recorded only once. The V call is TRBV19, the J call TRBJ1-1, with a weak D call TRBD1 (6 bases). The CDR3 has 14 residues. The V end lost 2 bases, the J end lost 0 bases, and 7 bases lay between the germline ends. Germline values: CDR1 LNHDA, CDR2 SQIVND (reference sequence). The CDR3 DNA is TGTGCCAGTAGTATACAGGGGTTGAACACTGAAGCTTTCTTT. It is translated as CASSIQGLNTEAFF.

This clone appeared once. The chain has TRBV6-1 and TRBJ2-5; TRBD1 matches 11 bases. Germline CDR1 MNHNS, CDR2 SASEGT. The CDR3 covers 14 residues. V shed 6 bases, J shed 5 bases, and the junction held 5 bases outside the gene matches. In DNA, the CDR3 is TGTGCCAGCAGGGCGGGACAGGGGGGGGAGACCCAGTACTTC. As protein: CASRAGQGGETQYF.

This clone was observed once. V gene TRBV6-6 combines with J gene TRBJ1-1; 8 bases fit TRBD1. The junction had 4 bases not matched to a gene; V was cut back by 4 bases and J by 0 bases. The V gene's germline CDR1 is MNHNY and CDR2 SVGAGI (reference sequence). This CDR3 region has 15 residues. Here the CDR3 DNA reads TGTGCCAGCAGTTTCAGACAGGGGCTGAACACTGAAGCTTTCTTT. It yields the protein CASSFRQGLNTEAFF.

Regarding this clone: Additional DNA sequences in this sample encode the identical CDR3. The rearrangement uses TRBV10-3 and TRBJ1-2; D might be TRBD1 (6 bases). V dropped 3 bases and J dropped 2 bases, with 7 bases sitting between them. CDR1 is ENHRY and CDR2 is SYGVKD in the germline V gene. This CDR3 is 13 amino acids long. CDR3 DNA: TGTGCCATCAGTGAACAGGGAAACTATGGCTACACCTTC. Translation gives CAISEQGNYGYTF.

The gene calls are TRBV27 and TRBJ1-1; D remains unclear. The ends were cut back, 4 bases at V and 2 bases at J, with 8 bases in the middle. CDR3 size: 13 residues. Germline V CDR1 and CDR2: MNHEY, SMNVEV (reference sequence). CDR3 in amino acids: CASSYSPNTEAFF. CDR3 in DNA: TGTGCCAGCAGTTACTCACCCAACACTGAAGCTTTCTTT.

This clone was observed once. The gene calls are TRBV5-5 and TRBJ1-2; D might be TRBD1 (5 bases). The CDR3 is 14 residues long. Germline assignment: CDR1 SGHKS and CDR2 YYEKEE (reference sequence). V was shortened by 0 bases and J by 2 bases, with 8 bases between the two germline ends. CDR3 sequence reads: CASSLEPGNYGYTF. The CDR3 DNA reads TGTGCCAGCAGCTTGGAGCCAGGGAACTATGGCTACACCTTC.

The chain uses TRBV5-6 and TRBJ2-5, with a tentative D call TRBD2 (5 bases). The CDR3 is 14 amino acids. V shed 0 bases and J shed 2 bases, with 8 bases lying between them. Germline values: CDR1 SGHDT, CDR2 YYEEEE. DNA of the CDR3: TGTGCCAGCAGCTTGGTACTAGTTCAAGAGACCCAGTACTTC. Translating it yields CASSLVLVQETQYF.

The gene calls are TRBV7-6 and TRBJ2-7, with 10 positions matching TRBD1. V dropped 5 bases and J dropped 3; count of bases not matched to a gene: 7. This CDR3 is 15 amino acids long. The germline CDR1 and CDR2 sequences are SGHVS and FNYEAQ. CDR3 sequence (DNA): TGTGCCAGCAGCCGCCAGGACAGGGGGAACTACGAGCAGTACTTC. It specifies CASSRQDRGNYEQYF.